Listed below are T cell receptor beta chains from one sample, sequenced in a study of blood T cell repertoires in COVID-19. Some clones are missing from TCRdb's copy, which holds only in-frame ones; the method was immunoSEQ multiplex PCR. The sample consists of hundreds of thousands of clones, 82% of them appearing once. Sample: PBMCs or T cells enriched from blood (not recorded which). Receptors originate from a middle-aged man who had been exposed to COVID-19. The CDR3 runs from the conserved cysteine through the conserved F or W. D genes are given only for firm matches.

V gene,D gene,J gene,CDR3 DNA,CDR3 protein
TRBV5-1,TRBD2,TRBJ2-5,TGCGCCAGCAGCCCAGGACTAGCGGGGCCGTTTCAAGAGACCCAGTACTTC,CASSPGLAGPFQETQYF
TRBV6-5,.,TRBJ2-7,TGTGCCAGCCGCCTGGCAGGGCTTTCGTACGAGCAGTACTTC,CASRLAGLSYEQYF
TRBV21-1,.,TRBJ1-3,TGTGCCAGCAGCAAAGACGATTCAGGACACTCTGGAAACACCATATATTTT,CASSKDDSGHSGNTIYF
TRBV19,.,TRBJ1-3,TGTGCCAGTAGGCAGGAGGCTGGAAACACCATATATTTT,CASRQEAGNTIYF
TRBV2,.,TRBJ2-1,TGTGCCAGCCGGGACTTTGAGGGCTACAATGAGCAGTTCTTC,CASRDFEGYNEQFF
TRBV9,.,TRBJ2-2,TGTGCCAGCAGCGTAGGCGGGATAAACACCGGGGAGCTGTTTTTT,CASSVGGINTGELFF
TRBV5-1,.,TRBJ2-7,TGCGCCAGCAGTTTTGGGCAGGGGGGACCCTACGAGCAGTACTTC,CASSFGQGGPYEQYF
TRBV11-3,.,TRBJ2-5,TGTGCCAGCAGCTTAGATACGGGGACCCAGTACTTC,CASSLDTGTQYF
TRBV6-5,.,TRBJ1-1,TGTGCCAGCAGTCCCGGGACTGAAGCTTTCTTT,CASSPGTEAFF
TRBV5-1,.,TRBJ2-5,TGCGCCAGCAGCAACCCCAACGCGCGGGACCCCTCGGAGACCCAGTACTTC,CASSNPNARDPSETQYF
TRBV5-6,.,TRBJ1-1,TGTGCCAGCAGCCCGGGACATTTTACTGAAGCTTTCTTT,CASSPGHFTEAFF
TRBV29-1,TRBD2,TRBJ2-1,TGCAGCGTTGAGCCAACAAAGCGGGAGCCGCGGTTCTTC,CSVEPTKREPRFF
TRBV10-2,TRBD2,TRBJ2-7,TGCGCCAGCAGTGTGGGAGGGAACGAGCAGTACTTC,CASSVGGNEQYF
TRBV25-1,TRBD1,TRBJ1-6,TGTGCCAGCAGTGAAGATAGGGACAGAGATAATTCACCCCTCCACTTT,CASSEDRDRDNSPLHF
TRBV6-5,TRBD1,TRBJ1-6,TGTGCCAGCAGATTCACAGGGGCGGGTTCACCCCTCCACTTT,CASRFTGAGSPLHF
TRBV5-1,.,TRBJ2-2,TGCGCCAGCAGCTTGGCCCCTCGGGGAGACACCGGGGAGCTGTTTTTT,CASSLAPRGDTGELFF